Each of the 24 T cell receptor beta chains below was sequenced from the same sample in a study of vaccination effects on CD4 cells after COVID-19. For these receptors, no antigen is known. The repertoire was sequenced with immunoSEQ multiplex PCR; TCRdb's copy has only in-frame clones and lacks some. The data show 45,000 to 50,000 clones, roughly three fifths seen once. Isolating CD4+ T cells followed less than 12 days of culture. This specimen was CD4+ T cells from PBMCs cultured without peptide, taken before COVID-19 vaccination. The source is a human donor who received a COVID-19 vaccine.

The chain carries TRBV20-1 and TRBJ1-2; weak D call: TRBD1 (5 bases). The CDR3 has 10 residues. V lost 7 bases, J lost 4 bases, and 7 bases lay in between. The germline CDR1 and CDR2 sequences are DFQATT and SNEGSKA (reference sequence). The CDR3 DNA reads as TGCAGTGTCGGGACCTATGGCTACACCTTC. As protein: CSVGTYGYTF.

This clone has just one count. The chain has TRBV10-3 and TRBJ2-1; 14 nucleotides agree with TRBD2. The trim removed 10 bases at V and 13 bases at J, leaving 12 bases unmatched. This CDR3 is built from 14 residues. Per germline, CDR1 ENHRY and CDR2 SYGVKD. The chain's CDR3 is CATHKGTSGGEQFF. DNA of the CDR3: TGTGCCACCCATAAAGGGACTAGCGGGGGAGAACAGTTCTTC.

The rearrangement joins TRBV3-1 (or the pseudogene TRBV3-2) to TRBJ2-1, with TRBD2 matching 12 bases. This CDR3 is built from 15 residues. The germline CDR1 and CDR2 sequences are LGHDT and YNNKEL (reference sequence). The V segment lost 1 base and the J segment 7 bases; nucleotides outside the gene matches: 2. DNA for the CDR3: TGTGCCAGCAGCCAAGGGACTAGCGGGAATAATGAGCAGTTCTTC. Translation gives CASSQGTSGNNEQFF.

This sequence joins TRBV19 and TRBJ2-5; D is perhaps TRBD2 (7 bases). Germline V lookup: CDR1 LNHDA, CDR2 SQIVND (reference sequence). Between the trimmed V and J ends, which lost 6 bases and 4 bases, there was a span of 21 bases. The CDR3 covers 16 residues. This CDR3 is CASRASRGGNPETQYF. The CDR3 DNA follows: TGTGCCAGTAGGGCTTCCAGGGGAGGGAATCCAGAGACCCAGTACTTC. Full variable domain (missing parts from reference TRBV19 and TRBJ2-5): DGGITQSPKYLFRKEGQNVTLSCEQNLNHDAMYWYRQDPGQGLRLIYYSQIVNDFQKGDIAEGYSVSREKKESFPLTVTSAQKNPTAFYLCASRASRGGNPETQYFGPGTRLLVL.

The chain uses TRBV18 and TRBJ2-3, with D perhaps matching TRBD2 (5 bases). This CDR3 is built from 15 residues. Germline V gives CDR1 KGHSH, CDR2 LQKENI. Trimming left V 4 bases short and J 3 bases short, with 14 bases between. The CDR3 loop is CASSRPGSQTDTQYF. For the CDR3, the DNA is TGTGCCAGCTCACGCCCGGGATCCCAGACAGATACGCAGTATTTT.

The chain links TRBV7-2 to TRBJ1-2, with D possibly TRBD1 on 5 matching bases. The germline V gene encodes CDR1 SGHTA and CDR2 FQGNSA. Trimming removed 0 bases from V and 0 bases from J, with 8 bases in between. CDR3 length: 15 residues. CDR3 region: CASSLAGGANYGYTF. CDR3 DNA: TGTGCCAGCAGCTTAGCCGGGGGAGCTAACTATGGCTACACCTTC.

The chain carries TRBV29-1 and TRBJ1-1; D gene uncertain. Germline V CDR1 and CDR2: SQVTM, ANQGSEA. The V end was cut by 6 bases, the J end by 7 bases, with 9 bases between. CDR3 size: 10 residues. The CDR3 DNA follows: TGCAGCGTCTCGGAAGTTGAAGCTTTCTTT. It specifies CSVSEVEAFF. Using reference TRBV29-1 and TRBJ1-1 for the parts outside the CDR3, the full variable domain is SAVISQKPSRDICQRGTSLTIQCQVDSQVTMMFWYRQQPGQSLTLIATANQGSEATYESGFVIDKFPISRPNLTFSTLTVSNMSPEDSSIYLCSVSEVEAFFGQGTRLTVV.

V and J are TRBV6-5 and TRBJ1-2; tentative D call: TRBD1 (5 bases). Trimming removed 2 bases from V and 6 bases from J, with 19 bases in between. The CDR3 is 16 amino acids. Germline V gene sequence: CDR1 MNHEY, CDR2 SVGAGI. The CDR3 region is CASSYELTGGWDGYTF. CDR3 in DNA: TGTGCCAGCAGTTACGAACTTACCGGGGGTTGGGATGGCTACACCTTC.

The chain employs TRBV6-1 and TRBJ2-3; tentatively, D is TRBD1 (5 bases). Germline-derived CDR1 and CDR2 are MNHNS and SASEGT. This CDR3 contains 18 residues. Trimming took off 4 bases at V and 4 bases at J, with 24 bases between the two ends. The CDR3 loop reads CASSGPLKTRAYADTQYF. The CDR3 DNA sequence: TGTGCCAGCAGTGGCCCCCTTAAGACCAGGGCTTATGCAGATACGCAGTATTTT.

This chain connects TRBV11-3 to TRBJ1-1; 10 nucleotides match TRBD1. V dropped 5 bases and J dropped 4; count of bases not matched to a gene: 7. The CDR3 loop spans 15 amino acids. The germline gives CDR1 SGHNT, CDR2 YENEEA. In DNA form, the CDR3 reads TGTGCCAGCAGCAAGACAGGGGGCTCAGGCACTGAAGCTTTCTTT. This translates into CASSKTGGSGTEAFF.

V and J are TRBV7-2 and TRBJ2-1; 7 bases are a match to TRBD2. This CDR3 has 14 amino acids. The germline CDR1 and CDR2 sequences are SGHTA and FQGNSA. V dropped 1 base and J dropped 7; count of bases not matched to a gene: 4. The CDR3 is CASSLGLAGNEQFF. The CDR3 nucleotides read TGTGCCAGCAGCTTAGGACTAGCTGGGAATGAGCAGTTCTTC.

This chain joins TRBV15 and TRBJ2-7, with no clear D. Trimming removed 4 bases at V and 4 bases at J, with 8 bases between. Per the germline V gene, CDR1 is LNHNV and CDR2 is YYDKDF (reference sequence). The CDR3 length is 12 residues. The CDR3 region is CATSTERYEQYF. CDR3 in DNA: TGTGCCACCAGCACTGAGAGGTACGAGCAGTACTTC. Complete variable domain (other parts from reference TRBV15 and TRBJ2-7): DAMVIQNPRYQVTQFGKPVTLSCSQTLNHNVMYWYQQKSSQAPKLLFHYYDKDFNNEADTPDNFQSRRPNTSFCFLDIRSPGLGDTAMYLCATSTERYEQYFGPGTRLTVT.

The rearrangement links TRBV11-2 to TRBJ1-1; D is possibly TRBD1 (5 bases). This CDR3 has 14 residues. CDR1 is SGHAT and CDR2 is FQNNGV in the germline V gene. The V and J ends lost 0 bases and 4 bases respectively, with 9 bases between them. Here the CDR3 reads CASSLDPGTTEAFF. CDR3 nucleotide sequence: TGTGCCAGCAGCTTAGACCCAGGGACCACTGAAGCTTTCTTT.

The V and J genes are TRBV6-6 and TRBJ2-7, with D possibly TRBD1 on 6 matching bases. Trimming took 4 bases from V and 3 from J, leaving 13 bases between them. Germline lookup yields CDR1 MNHNY and CDR2 SVGAGI (reference sequence). The CDR3 loop spans 14 amino acids. The CDR3 is CASSFPTGNYEQYF. The CDR3 DNA is TGTGCCAGCAGTTTCCCCACAGGGAACTACGAGCAGTACTTC.

The V call is TRBV20-1, the J call TRBJ2-5; D remains ambiguous. The germline V gene encodes CDR1 DFQATT and CDR2 SNEGSKA (reference sequence). The V end was cut by 4 bases, the J end by 9 bases, with 12 bases between. This CDR3 region has 11 residues. The CDR3 DNA follows: TGCAGTGCTACGCCGTGGCGAGCCCAGTACTTC. This translates into CSATPWRAQYF.

V usage is TRBV4-2 and J usage is TRBJ2-3; D is tentatively TRBD1 or TRBD2 (6 bases each). CDR3 length: 15 amino acids. The V gene lost 7 bases and the J gene lost 1 base, with 15 bases spanning the gap. Germline assignment: CDR1 LGHNA and CDR2 YNFKEQ. CDR3 in DNA: TGTGCCAGCAAGGGGGGCCTGCCGGGCACAGATACGCAGTATTTT. Encoded protein: CASKGGLPGTDTQYF.

J is TRBJ1-2 and V is TRBV5-1; no reliable D call. The V end was cut by 0 bases, the J end by 5 bases, with 14 bases between. Germline lookup yields CDR1 SGHRS and CDR2 YFSETQ. This CDR3 spans 15 amino acids. The chain's CDR3 is CASSLGPQATYGYTF. In DNA form, the CDR3 reads TGCGCCAGCAGCTTGGGCCCCCAGGCGACTTATGGCTACACCTTC.

This clone was detected a few times. The gene calls are TRBV19 and TRBJ1-5; 7 bases are a match to TRBD1. Germline CDR1 and CDR2: LNHDA and SQIVND (reference sequence). The V segment lost 1 base and the J segment 0 bases; nucleotides outside the gene matches: 15. CDR3 length: 20 amino acids. CDR3 protein: CASSIVRKGGIRYSNQPQHF. CDR3 DNA sequence: TGTGCCAGTAGTATAGTTCGTAAAGGGGGCATCCGATATAGCAATCAGCCCCAGCATTTT.

This clone was counted a few times. The chain couples TRBV11-2 to TRBJ1-2, with 8 bases identical to TRBD1. V was pared by 5 bases and J by 6 bases, with 11 bases of the junction left unmatched. Germline V gene data show CDR1 as SGHAT and CDR2 as FQNNGV. This CDR3 spans 15 amino acids. CDR3 nucleotides: TGTGCCAGCAGCCAGCAACCCCGACAGGGGCATGGCTACACCTTC. It translates to CASSQQPRQGHGYTF.

This clone was seen more than once but under ten times. This chain joins TRBV6-5 and TRBJ2-7, with TRBD2 identical over 8 bases. CDR1 is MNHEY and CDR2 is SVGAGI in the germline V gene. The CDR3 sequence is 15 residues long. The V gene end was trimmed by 9 bases and the J gene end by 7 bases; junction bases not matched to a gene: 17. The CDR3 nucleotides are TGTGCCAGACCCTTAGCGGGGAGCCTCGAGGGGGAGCAGTACTTC. Protein sequence: CARPLAGSLEGEQYF.

The rearrangement joins TRBV29-1 to TRBJ2-1, with 12 nucleotides matching TRBD2. The CDR3 has 15 amino acids. Germline loops: CDR1 SQVTM, CDR2 ANQGSEA. J was trimmed by 4 bases and V by 6 bases; bases with no gene match: 7. The CDR3 DNA sequence: TGCAGCGTAGCTAGGACTAGCGGGAATTACAATGAGCAGTTCTTC. Residues: CSVARTSGNYNEQFF.

The chain uses TRBV30 and TRBJ2-2; a weak D match, TRBD2 (6 bases). With 1 base removed from V and 1 base from J, the gap between germline ends came to 7 bases. The CDR3 runs 14 residues. CDR1 and CDR2 (germline): GTSNPN, SVGIG (reference sequence). This chain's CDR3 is CAWSGRVNTGELFF. Written as DNA, the CDR3 is TGTGCCTGGAGTGGGAGGGTGAACACCGGGGAGCTGTTTTTT.

This sequence joins TRBV21-1 and TRBJ1-2. TRBV21-1 is flagged as a pseudogene. The CDR3 loop spans 15 amino acids. This chain's CDR3 is CASSKVGEENYGYTF. CDR3 coding DNA: TGTGCCAGCAGCAAAGTGGGAGAGGAGAACTATGGCTACACCTTC.

This clone has only one observation. This chain links TRBV3-1 (or the pseudogene TRBV3-2) with TRBJ2-5; 7 bases are shared with TRBD2. The CDR3 consists of 15 residues. V lost 4 bases, J lost 5 bases, and 10 bases stayed unmatched. Germline values: CDR1 LGHDT, CDR2 YNNKEL (reference sequence). CDR3 residues: CASSRPSGTLETQYF. CDR3 in DNA: TGTGCCAGCAGCCGACCTAGCGGAACCCTGGAGACCCAGTACTTC.